This passage covers 22 T cell receptor beta chains from one sample sequenced in a study of T cells in localized non-small cell lung cancer. This table comes from immunoSEQ multiplex PCR, and its TCRdb copy is limited to in-frame clones, with some not included. The repertoire holds tens of thousands of clones, with around nine tenths as singletons. The sample was peripheral blood, taken before any cancer treatment. These TCRs come from a woman aged 35-70 years with stage I lung adenocarcinoma.

This clone was detected only a few times. The genes are TRBV10-2 and TRBJ1-4; maybe TRBD1 (6 bases). Germline lookup yields CDR1 WSHSY and CDR2 SAAADI. The V gene lost 2 bases and the J gene lost 4 bases, with 14 bases spanning the gap. This CDR3 is built from 16 residues. CDR3 coding DNA: TGCGCCAGCAGTGAGCAGGGGCGCAGACTTAATGAAAAACTGTTTTTT. This sequence encodes CASSEQGRRLNEKLFF.

The rearrangement uses TRBV30 and TRBJ1-3, with 7 bases aligning to TRBD1. V lost 0 bases and J lost 4; bases outside the gene matches: 6. This CDR3 spans 15 amino acids. Germline V gene sequence: CDR1 GTSNPN, CDR2 SVGIG (reference sequence). The CDR3 here is CAWSVKGAEGNTIYF. DNA of the CDR3: TGTGCCTGGAGTGTGAAGGGGGCGGAAGGAAACACCATATATTTT.

In its sample, this clone was seen once. The rearrangement joins TRBV2 to TRBJ2-7, with 9 bases aligning to TRBD1. The V gene's germline CDR1 is SNHLY and CDR2 FYNNEI. The CDR3 is 14 residues long. V shed 6 bases, J shed 1 base, and the junction held 4 bases outside the gene matches. CDR3 residues: CASSGTGRSYEQYF. The CDR3 DNA sequence: TGTGCCAGCAGCGGGACAGGGAGATCCTACGAGCAGTACTTC. The whole variable domain, remainder taken from reference TRBV2 and TRBJ2-7, is EPEVTQTPSHQVTQMGQEVILRCVPISNHLYFYWYRQILGQKVEFLVSFYNNEISEKSEIFDDQFSVERPDGSNFTLKIRSTKLEDSAMYFCASSGTGRSYEQYFGPGTRLTVT.

The V gene is TRBV6-5, the J gene TRBJ2-3, with no clear D. Trimming pared 6 bases from V and 5 bases from J, leaving 9 bases between. CDR1 MNHEY and CDR2 SVGAGI come from the germline V gene. The length of the CDR3 is 12 residues. Here the CDR3 reads CASSPWGDTQYF. DNA for the CDR3: TGTGCCAGCAGCCCCTGGGGAGATACGCAGTATTTT.

This chain links TRBV10-3 with TRBJ1-1; 10 bases fit TRBD1. J was trimmed by 7 bases and V by 6 bases; bases with no gene match: 8. This CDR3 contains 14 residues. Germline CDR1 reads ENHRY; CDR2 reads SYGVKD. CDR3 protein: CAIRGRQGAVEAFF. The CDR3 DNA reads as TGTGCCATCAGGGGACGACAGGGGGCGGTTGAAGCTTTCTTT.

The V gene is TRBV19, the J gene TRBJ1-5; D possibly corresponds to TRBD1 (5 bases). This CDR3 is 15 amino acids long. Germline loops: CDR1 LNHDA, CDR2 SQIVND (reference sequence). Trimming took off 5 bases at V and 1 base at J, with 12 bases between the two ends. CDR3 in DNA: TGTGCCAGTAGTGACCGGACATTCAGCAATCAGCCCCAGCATTTT. Residues: CASSDRTFSNQPQHF.

The CDR3, as DNA: TGTGCCAGCAGCGGGACAGGCGCTGGCTACACCTTC. Its translation: CASSGTGAGYTF. The gene calls are TRBV2 and TRBJ1-2; TRBD1 agrees at 8 bases. The germline V gene has CDR1 SNHLY and CDR2 FYNNEI. V lost 6 bases and J lost 7; bases outside the gene matches: 4. CDR3 length: 12 residues.

This chain uses TRBV28 with TRBJ2-7; D might be TRBD2 (6 bases). V gave up 10 bases and J gave up 2 bases, with 21 bases separating them. CDR3 length: 15 residues. CDR1 is MDHEN and CDR2 is SYDVKM in the germline V gene. CDR3: CATWGNGGSTYEQYF. In DNA, the CDR3 is TGTGCCACGTGGGGAAACGGGGGTAGTACCTACGAGCAGTACTTC. Combining the CDR3 with reference TRBV28 and TRBJ2-7 gives the whole variable domain DVKVTQSSRYLVKRTGEKVFLECVQDMDHENMFWYRQDPGLGLRLIYFSYDVKMKEKGDIPEGYSVSREKKERFSLILESASTNQTSMYLCATWGNGGSTYEQYFGPGTRLTVT.

The rearrangement uses TRBV7-9 and TRBJ1-3, with D hard to call. The CDR3 sequence is 14 residues long. Germline CDR1 and CDR2: SEHNR and FQNEAQ (reference sequence). Trimming left V 1 base short and J 5 bases short, with 9 bases between. CDR3: CASSLEGLRNTIYF. The CDR3 region has the DNA TGTGCCAGCAGCTTAGAAGGTTTAAGAAACACCATATATTTT.

J is TRBJ2-5 and V is TRBV2; D may be TRBD1 (6 bases). The V gene's germline CDR1 is SNHLY and CDR2 FYNNEI. Trimming removed 3 bases from V and 6 bases from J, with 14 bases in between. The CDR3 is 14 residues long. The CDR3, as DNA: TGTGCCAGCAGTGAGCGAGCCAGGGGTCAGACCCAGTACTTC. This translates into CASSERARGQTQYF.

V usage is TRBV6-1 and J usage is TRBJ1-2, with 8 bases lining up with TRBD1. The V segment lost 5 bases and the J segment 4 bases; nucleotides outside the gene matches: 9. The CDR3 is 15 amino acids. The germline V gene has CDR1 MNHNS and CDR2 SASEGT. DNA for the CDR3: TGTGCCAGCAGTCCCAGGGGGCATTTTGGCTATGGCTACACCTTC. It translates to CASSPRGHFGYGYTF.

This clone has just a few counts. The chain recombines TRBV4-2 with TRBJ2-1; 14 nucleotides agree with TRBD2. Trimming at V came to 1 base and at J to 7 bases, leaving 6 bases not matched to a gene. CDR1 and CDR2 (germline): LGHNA, YNFKEQ. CDR3 length equals 17 residues. The CDR3: CASSQGLAGGQWNEQFF. The DNA of the CDR3 is TGTGCCAGCAGCCAAGGACTAGCGGGGGGGCAATGGAATGAGCAGTTCTTC.

The V call is TRBV2, the J call TRBJ2-5, with D hard to call. V was shortened by 4 bases and J by 4 bases, with 19 bases between the two germline ends. Germline CDR1 SNHLY, CDR2 FYNNEI. CDR3 length: 16 residues. The CDR3 sequence: CASSARWVSHGETQYF. The CDR3 nucleotides read TGTGCCAGCAGTGCAAGGTGGGTTTCCCACGGAGAGACCCAGTACTTC. Full variable domain (outside the CDR3, taken from reference TRBV2 and TRBJ2-5): EPEVTQTPSHQVTQMGQEVILRCVPISNHLYFYWYRQILGQKVEFLVSFYNNEISEKSEIFDDQFSVERPDGSNFTLKIRSTKLEDSAMYFCASSARWVSHGETQYFGPGTRLLVL.

This clone came up a few times. V gene TRBV25-1 combines with J gene TRBJ2-5; D might be TRBD1 or TRBD2, each matching 6 bases. V was pared by 3 bases and J by 4 bases, with 15 bases between. Germline V gene sequence: CDR1 MGHDK, CDR2 SYGVNS. This CDR3 spans 15 amino acids. CDR3 loop: CASSDQGRRGETQYF. For the CDR3, the DNA is TGTGCCAGCAGTGATCAGGGGAGGAGGGGAGAGACCCAGTACTTC.

The rearrangement joins TRBV21-1 to TRBJ2-7; the DNA was not used to check the table's D call, TRBD1. TRBV21-1 is a pseudogene locus. This CDR3 is 18 amino acids long. The CDR3 DNA reads as TGTGCCAGCAGCAAATGGAAATGGGTCAGACAGGGGGCGGAGGAGCAGTACTTC. Translated, it gives CASSKWKWVRQGAEEQYF.

The CDR3 DNA follows: TGCAGCGCGAAGGGACAGGGTAGTGGCTACACCTTC. Protein product: CSAKGQGSGYTF. The rearrangement uses TRBV29-1 and TRBJ1-2, with 9 bases lining up with TRBD1. V trimming: 7 bases; J trimming: 7 bases; junction bases outside the gene matches: 7. The germline CDR1 and CDR2 sequences are SQVTM and ANQGSEA. CDR3 length: 12 residues.

The chain employs TRBV25-1 and TRBJ2-7; 9 bases match TRBD1. In germline, CDR1 is MGHDK, CDR2 SYGVNS. The length of the CDR3 is 15 residues. V shed 5 bases and J 3 bases; nucleotides not matched to a gene: 8. Here the CDR3 reads CASSPQGAFNYEQYF. In DNA form, the CDR3 reads TGTGCCAGCAGTCCACAGGGGGCGTTTAACTACGAGCAGTACTTC.

This chain uses TRBV6-1 with TRBJ1-4; 8 nucleotides line up with TRBD1. Germline V gives CDR1 MNHNS, CDR2 SASEGT. The junction had 26 bases not matched to a gene; V was cut back by 2 bases and J by 6 bases. CDR3 size: 22 residues. As DNA, the CDR3 is TGTGCCAGCAGTGAACGTCCAACCCGAGGGGGCCGCCTGATGACAGGGGATGAAAAACTGTTTTTT. It yields the protein CASSERPTRGGRLMTGDEKLFF.

The V call is TRBV27, the J call TRBJ1-5; 8 bases fit TRBD1. J gave up 5 bases and V 8 bases, and 11 bases lay outside the gene matches. The CDR3 extends over 15 amino acids. Germline CDR1 is MNHEY and CDR2 is SMNVEV (reference sequence). This CDR3 reads CASPLPSGGDQPQHF. Here the CDR3 DNA reads TGTGCCAGCCCGCTCCCCTCAGGGGGCGATCAGCCCCAGCATTTT.

The chain carries TRBV9 and TRBJ2-3, with TRBD2 identical over 9 bases. The CDR3 loop spans 17 amino acids. V trimming: 0 bases; J trimming: 4 bases; junction bases outside the gene matches: 9. Germline V CDR1 and CDR2: SGDLS, YYNGEE. The CDR3 protein is CASSVEAGGPGADTQYF. The CDR3 DNA reads TGTGCCAGCAGCGTAGAGGCGGGGGGGCCAGGCGCAGATACGCAGTATTTT.

The chain is built from TRBV28 and TRBJ1-1; the D gene is possibly TRBD1 (5 bases). Germline values: CDR1 MDHEN, CDR2 SYDVKM. The CDR3 loop spans 14 amino acids. Trimming stripped 5 bases from V and 1 base from J, with 11 bases between. Here the CDR3 reads CASSTLDRNTEAFF. CDR3 bases: TGTGCCAGCAGTACGCTCGACAGGAACACTGAAGCTTTCTTT.

This rearrangement joins TRBV2 to TRBJ2-3; 9 nucleotides match TRBD2. From germline, CDR1 is SNHLY and CDR2 FYNNEI. V dropped 10 bases and J dropped 8; count of bases not matched to a gene: 16. This CDR3 has 15 amino acids. The CDR3 region is CAIPFPSGEPITQYF. CDR3 coding DNA: TGTGCCATCCCCTTCCCTAGCGGGGAGCCTATTACGCAGTATTTT.